The 18 T cell receptor beta chains below come from one sample, sequenced in a study of T cell changes during pregnancy in multiple sclerosis. The method was immunoSEQ multiplex PCR; TCRdb's version includes in-frame clones alone and lacks a portion of them. The profile shows roughly 56,000 clones, 91% of them singletons. Specimen: CD4+ T cells from peripheral blood mononuclear cells, collected after pregnancy. The receptors stem from a female donor in good health, enrolled as a control in a pregnancy study.

The rearrangement uses TRBV11-1 and TRBJ2-2, with 13 bases matching TRBD2. The CDR3 totals 15 residues. J gave up 5 bases and V 5 bases, and 2 bases lay outside the gene matches. Germline CDR1 reads SGHAT; CDR2 reads FQDESV (reference sequence). The CDR3 coding sequence is TGTGCCAGCAGCCCGGGACTAGCGGGGACCGGGGAGCTGTTTTTT. Translation: CASSPGLAGTGELFF.

This clone turned up a few times. The rearrangement joins TRBV19 to TRBJ1-2; tentative D call: TRBD1 (5 bases). CDR3 size: 13 residues. The germline CDR1 and CDR2 sequences are LNHDA and SQIVND (reference sequence). V lost 7 bases and J 2 bases, leaving 11 bases between the germline ends. CDR3 amino acids: CASTGLLNYGYTF. The CDR3 region has the DNA TGTGCCAGTACGGGACTGCTGAACTATGGCTACACCTTC.

The chain recombines TRBV4-2 with TRBJ2-7, with D perhaps TRBD2 (5 bases). From germline, CDR1 is LGHNA and CDR2 YNFKEQ. V was pared by 1 base and J by 11 bases, with 24 bases between. The CDR3 runs 16 residues. The DNA for the CDR3 is TGTGCCAGCAGCCAAGTGTCTGTGACTAAAGTTCGGGAAAAGTACTTC. This sequence encodes CASSQVSVTKVREKYF.

This chain uses TRBV19 with TRBJ2-5; TRBD2 is a possible D gene (6 bases). Trimming left V 3 bases short and J 4 bases short, with 15 bases between. The CDR3 runs to 15 residues. CDR1 is LNHDA and CDR2 is SQIVND in the germline V gene (reference sequence). The CDR3 nucleotides read TGTGCCAGTAGTATTCCCACTAGCCTGGGAGAGACCCAGTACTTC. It is translated as CASSIPTSLGETQYF.

A few counts support this clone. The chain employs TRBV4-1 and TRBJ1-1; TRBD1 is a possible D gene (5 bases). Trimming pared 4 bases from V and 4 bases from J, leaving 13 bases between. Germline CDR1 is MGHRA and CDR2 is YSYEKL. The CDR3 has 14 residues. In DNA, the CDR3 is TGCGCCAGCAGCCGCCTCCAGGGTTCCACTGAAGCTTTCTTT. Translation gives CASSRLQGSTEAFF.

V is TRBV7-2 and J is TRBJ2-3, with 11 bases matching TRBD2. Germline trimming cut 5 bases from V and 5 bases from J; bases unmatched to any gene: 6. The CDR3 is made up of 15 amino acids. Germline CDR1 is SGHTA and CDR2 is FQGNSA. The CDR3 DNA is TGTGCCAGCAGCCTCACTAGCGGGGGTTTAGATACGCAGTATTTT. Amino acids: CASSLTSGGLDTQYF.

This clone was picked up a small number of times. The CDR3 sequence is CASSVGGGEAFF. In DNA, the CDR3 is TGTGCCAGCAGCGTAGGAGGGGGTGAAGCTTTCTTT. The chain employs TRBV9 and TRBJ1-1; TRBD1 is a possible D gene (6 bases). The CDR3 contains 12 residues. The germline CDR1 and CDR2 sequences are SGDLS and YYNGEE. Trimming left V 0 bases short and J 7 bases short, with 7 bases between.

The chain carries TRBV4-3 and TRBJ2-3, with 10 nucleotides matching TRBD2. This CDR3 contains 17 residues. The germline CDR1 and CDR2 sequences are LGHNA and YSLEER. The V and J ends lost 0 bases and 4 bases, in that order; junction bases with no gene match: 7. CDR3 in DNA: TGCGCCAGCAGCCAAGATGCCACTAGCGGGGACCCAGATACGCAGTATTTT. Translated: CASSQDATSGDPDTQYF.

This rearrangement joins TRBV5-6 to TRBJ2-1; 9 bases are shared with TRBD1. The CDR3 length is 15 residues. Germline values: CDR1 SGHDT, CDR2 YYEEEE. V dropped 1 base and J dropped 7; count of bases not matched to a gene: 6. For the CDR3, the DNA is TGTGCCAGCAGCTTGTTGGACAGGGGTCCGAATGAGCAGTTCTTC. Amino acid sequence: CASSLLDRGPNEQFF.

This clone was counted only a few times. The V gene is TRBV29-1, the J gene TRBJ1-1; D might be TRBD1 (6 bases). Germline values: CDR1 SQVTM, CDR2 ANQGSEA. The germline V and J ends were trimmed by 6 bases and 1 base, with 12 bases remaining between them. The CDR3 loop spans 13 amino acids. The CDR3 DNA reads TGCAGCGTGGCACAGGGTACGAACACTGAAGCTTTCTTT. This sequence encodes CSVAQGTNTEAFF.

The rearrangement uses TRBV7-8 and TRBJ2-1; D perhaps matches TRBD2 (6 bases). With 2 bases removed from V and 4 bases from J, the gap between germline ends came to 15 bases. CDR1 SGHVS and CDR2 FQNEAQ come from the germline V gene. CDR3 length: 16 residues. The CDR3 nucleotides read TGTGCCAGCAGCTTAAGTCGAGGCGGGGTATACAATGAGCAGTTCTTC. Amino acids: CASSLSRGGVYNEQFF.

The gene calls are TRBV6-6 and TRBJ1-3, with D maybe TRBD1 (5 bases). This CDR3 contains 13 residues. Germline lookup yields CDR1 MNHNY and CDR2 SVGAGI (reference sequence). The V and J ends lost 0 bases and 7 bases respectively, with 7 bases between them. CDR3 sequence reads: CASSYSSGNTIYF. In nucleotides, the CDR3 is TGTGCCAGCAGTTACTCATCAGGGAACACCATATATTTT.

The genes are TRBV7-8 and TRBJ2-1; 7 bases fit TRBD2. Germline lookup yields CDR1 SGHVS and CDR2 FQNEAQ. V was pared by 2 bases and J by 0 bases, with 4 bases of the junction left unmatched. The CDR3 is made up of 16 amino acids. The CDR3, as DNA: TGTGCCAGCAGCTTATACGGGGGGTCCTCCTACAATGAGCAGTTCTTC. Residues: CASSLYGGSSYNEQFF.

The chain joins TRBV19 to TRBJ2-1; D perhaps matches TRBD2 (5 bases). The CDR3 has 12 residues. In germline, CDR1 is LNHDA, CDR2 SQIVND (reference sequence). Here the CDR3 reads CICLIVGSEQFF. CDR3 DNA sequence: TGTATTTGTCTAATAGTGGGGAGTGAGCAGTTCTTC.

The rearrangement joins TRBV27 to TRBJ1-6; D is perhaps TRBD1 (5 bases). V was trimmed by 5 bases and J by 10 bases, leaving 18 bases between them. The CDR3 extends over 15 amino acids. Germline V gene lookup returns CDR1 MNHEY and CDR2 SMNVEV (reference sequence). CDR3 bases: TGTGCCAGCAGTGCCTCAGGGATTTCAGGATCACCCCTCCACTTT. This codes for CASSASGISGSPLHF.

This chain joins TRBV7-8 and TRBJ2-5; D ambiguous. V dropped 7 bases and J dropped 4 bases, with 10 bases sitting between them. The CDR3 length is 12 residues. Germline V gene data show CDR1 as SGHVS and CDR2 as FQNEAQ. In nucleotides, the CDR3 is TGTGCCAGCATCCTCACGGGAGAGACCCAGTACTTC. It codes for CASILTGETQYF.

V and J are TRBV9 and TRBJ2-1; TRBD2 aligns across 8 bases. The CDR3 totals 16 residues. V lost 0 bases, J lost 8 bases, and 10 bases stayed unmatched. The germline V gene encodes CDR1 SGDLS and CDR2 YYNGEE. The CDR3 DNA is TGTGCCAGCAGCGTAGCTACGGGGGGGGGCCTCTATGAGCAGTTCTTC. Protein: CASSVATGGGLYEQFF.

This sequence joins TRBV19 and TRBJ1-5; no reliable D call. This CDR3 contains 13 residues. Trimming removed 5 bases from V and 3 bases from J, with 8 bases in between. CDR1 LNHDA and CDR2 SQIVND come from the germline V gene (reference sequence). The DNA of the CDR3 is TGTGCCAGTAGTTACAGTCTCAATCAGCCCCAGCATTTT. Protein: CASSYSLNQPQHF.